Sequencing of this TCR beta chain was carried out in a study of T cells after yellow fever vaccination. Study-level findings and limits: CD4 and CD8 compartments shared a small share of clonotypes. On re-exposure, the response was weaker but peaked faster, at day 5 versus 15.

Remarks on this clonotype: The antigen is not known.

TCRdb reprocessed the 5' RACE reads with MiXCR, giving one entry per CDR3 protein. The sample has 100,000 to 150,000 distinct CDR3 sequences, 13% to 15% seen once; the top ten hold roughly two fifths. The germline gives CDR1 MNHNS, CDR2 SASEGT. The V and J ends lost 5 bases and 4 bases, in that order; junction bases with no gene match: 7. The CDR3 sequence is 15 residues long. The sequence was obtained from a man aged 18 to 30 who received the YFV17D yellow fever vaccine. This chain links TRBV6-1 with TRBJ2-1, with 8 nucleotides matching TRBD2. The sequencing used CD8+ T cells sorted from PBMCs, collected 5 days after the yellow fever booster vaccination. The CDR3 loop is CASSLQRGQYNEQFF. The CDR3 nucleotides are TGTGCCAGCAGTTTACAGCGGGGGCAATACAATGAGCAGTTCTTC.